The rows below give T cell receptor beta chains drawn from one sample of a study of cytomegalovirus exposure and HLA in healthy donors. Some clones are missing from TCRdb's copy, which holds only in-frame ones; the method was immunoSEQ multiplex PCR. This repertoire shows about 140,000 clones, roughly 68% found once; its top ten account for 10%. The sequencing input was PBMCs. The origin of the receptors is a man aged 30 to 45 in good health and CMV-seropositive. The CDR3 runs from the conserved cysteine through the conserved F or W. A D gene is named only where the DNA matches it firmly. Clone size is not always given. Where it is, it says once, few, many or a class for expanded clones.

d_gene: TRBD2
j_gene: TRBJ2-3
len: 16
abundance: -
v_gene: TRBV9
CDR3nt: TGTGCCAGCAGCGTAGTTAGCGGGAGGGGAACAGATACGCAGTATTTT
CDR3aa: CASSVVSGRGTDTQYF

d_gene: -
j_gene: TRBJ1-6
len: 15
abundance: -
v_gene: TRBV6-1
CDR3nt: TGTGCCAGCAGTGAAGCGCCACAGGGACGGTCACCCCTCCACTTT
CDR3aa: CASSEAPQGRSPLHF

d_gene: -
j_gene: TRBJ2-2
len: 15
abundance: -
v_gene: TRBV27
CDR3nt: TGTGCCAGCAGTTTTTTTGGGAGAGGAACCGGGGAGCTGTTTTTT
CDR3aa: CASSFFGRGTGELFF

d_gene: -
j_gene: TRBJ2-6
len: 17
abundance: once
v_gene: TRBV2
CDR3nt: TGTGCCAGCAGGGAATCCAGGGGTGCGGACGGGGCCAACGTCCTGACTTTC
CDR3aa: CASRESRGADGANVLTF

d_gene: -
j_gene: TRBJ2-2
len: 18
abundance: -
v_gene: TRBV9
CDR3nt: TGTGCCAGCAGCGTACCGACTAACCGGGCTACGAACACCGGGGAGCTGTTTTTT
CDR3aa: CASSVPTNRATNTGELFF

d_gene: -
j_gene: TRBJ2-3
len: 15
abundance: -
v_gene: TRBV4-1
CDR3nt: TGCGCCAGCAGCCAAGATGGCCCCAGGGCAGATACGCAGTATTTT
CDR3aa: CASSQDGPRADTQYF

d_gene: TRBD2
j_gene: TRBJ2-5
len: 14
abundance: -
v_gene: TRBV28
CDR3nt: TGTGCCAGCAGTCTTTTAGGGAGGGAAGAGACCCAGTACTTC
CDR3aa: CASSLLGREETQYF

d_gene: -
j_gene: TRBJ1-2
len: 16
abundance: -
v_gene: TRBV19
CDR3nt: TGTGCCAGTAGTATGAGCCTGGGGGGATCAGGCTATGGCTACACCTTC
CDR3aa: CASSMSLGGSGYGYTF

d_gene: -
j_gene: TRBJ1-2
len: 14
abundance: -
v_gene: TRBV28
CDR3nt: TGTGCCAGCAGACCACTGGTATCTAACTATGGCTACACCTTC
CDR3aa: CASRPLVSNYGYTF

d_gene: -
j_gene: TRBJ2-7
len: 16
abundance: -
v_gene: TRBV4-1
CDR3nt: TGCGCCAGCAGCCAAGCCGGCGGCATGAGCTCCTACGAGCAGTACTTC
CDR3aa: CASSQAGGMSSYEQYF

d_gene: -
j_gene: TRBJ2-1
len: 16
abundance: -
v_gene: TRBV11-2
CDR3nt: TGTGCCAGCAGCTCTATCAGAGGGAGCTCCTACAATGAGCAGTTCTTC
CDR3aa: CASSSIRGSSYNEQFF

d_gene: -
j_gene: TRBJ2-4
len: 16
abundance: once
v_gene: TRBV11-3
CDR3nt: TGTGCCAGCAGCTTACATACAGGGATTAGCAAAAACATTCAGTACTTC
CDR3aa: CASSLHTGISKNIQYF

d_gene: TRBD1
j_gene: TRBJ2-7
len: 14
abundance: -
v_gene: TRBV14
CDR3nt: TGTGCCAGCAGCCACGGACAGGGAATCTACGAGCAGTACTTC
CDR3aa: CASSHGQGIYEQYF

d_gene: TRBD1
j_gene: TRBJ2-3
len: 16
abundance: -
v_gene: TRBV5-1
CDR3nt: TGCGCCAGCAGCGCTATGACAGGGGCCGTCACAGATACGCAGTATTTT
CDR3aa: CASSAMTGAVTDTQYF

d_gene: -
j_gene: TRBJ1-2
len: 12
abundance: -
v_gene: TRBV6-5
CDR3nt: TGTGCCAGCAGTTACAGGGGTGGTGGCTACACCTTC
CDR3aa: CASSYRGGGYTF

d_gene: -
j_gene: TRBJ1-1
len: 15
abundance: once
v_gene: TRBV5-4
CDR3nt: TGTGCCAGCAGCTTGATGGGGGCGCTTGTCCCTGAAGCTTTCTTT
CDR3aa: CASSLMGALVPEAFF

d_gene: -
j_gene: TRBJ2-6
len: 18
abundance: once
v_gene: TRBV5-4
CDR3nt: TGTGCCAGCAGCCCTAAGGTCACAGGATTTACTGGGGCCAACGTCCTGACTTTC
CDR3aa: CASSPKVTGFTGANVLTF

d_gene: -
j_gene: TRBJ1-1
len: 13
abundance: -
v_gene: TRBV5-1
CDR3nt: TGCGCCAGCAGCTACAGTTGGGACACTGAAGCTTTCTTT
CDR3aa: CASSYSWDTEAFF

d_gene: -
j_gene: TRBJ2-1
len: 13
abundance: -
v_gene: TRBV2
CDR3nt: TGTGCCAGCAGTCAGGGGTACAACAATGAGCAGTTCTTC
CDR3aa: CASSQGYNNEQFF

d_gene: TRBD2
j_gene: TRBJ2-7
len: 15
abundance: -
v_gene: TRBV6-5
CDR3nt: TGTGCCAGCAGTTCGGGAGGGGTGGGGAACTACGAGCAGTACTTC
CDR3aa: CASSSGGVGNYEQYF

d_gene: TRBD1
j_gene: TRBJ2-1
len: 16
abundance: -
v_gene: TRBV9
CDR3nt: TGTGCCAGCAGCGTATACACCGGGACAGGGGGAAATGAGCAGTTCTTC
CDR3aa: CASSVYTGTGGNEQFF

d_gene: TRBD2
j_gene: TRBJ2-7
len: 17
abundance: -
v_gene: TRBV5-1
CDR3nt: TGCGCCAGCAGCTTGGGACTAGCGGCCCAGGGACCCTACGAGCAGTATTTC
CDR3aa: CASSLGLAAQGPYEQYF

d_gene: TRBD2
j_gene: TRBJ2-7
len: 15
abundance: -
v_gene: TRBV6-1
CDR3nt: TGTGCCAGCAAAAGCCAGCGGGAGGTAGTCTACGAGCAGTACTTC
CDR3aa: CASKSQREVVYEQYF

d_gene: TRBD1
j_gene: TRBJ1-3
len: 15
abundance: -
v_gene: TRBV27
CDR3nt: TGTGCCCGAAAGGGACAGACATCCTCTGGAAACACCATATATTTT
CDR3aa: CARKGQTSSGNTIYF

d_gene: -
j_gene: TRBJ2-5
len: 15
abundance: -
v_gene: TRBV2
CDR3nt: TGTGCCAGCAGTGAGCACAGACAAGGATATGAGACCCAGTACTTC
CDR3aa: CASSEHRQGYETQYF

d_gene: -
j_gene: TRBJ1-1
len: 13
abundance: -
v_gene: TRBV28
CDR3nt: TGTGCCAGCAGTTCCCGACTGGACACTGAAGCTTTCTTT
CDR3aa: CASSSRLDTEAFF

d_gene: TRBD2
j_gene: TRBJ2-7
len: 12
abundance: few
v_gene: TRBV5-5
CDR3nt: TGTGCCAGCAGCTTGACCGGGGGGGAGCAGTACTTC
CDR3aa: CASSLTGGEQYF

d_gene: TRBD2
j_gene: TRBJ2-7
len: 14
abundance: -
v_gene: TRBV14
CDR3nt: TGTGCCAGCAACCTAGCGGAGCTGCCTAACGAGCAGTACTTC
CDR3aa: CASNLAELPNEQYF

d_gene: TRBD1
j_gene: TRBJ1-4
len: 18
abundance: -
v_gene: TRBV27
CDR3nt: TGTGCCAGCAGTCCCCTCGTGACAGGGTCTGCAACTAATGAAAAACTGTTTTTT
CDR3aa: CASSPLVTGSATNEKLFF

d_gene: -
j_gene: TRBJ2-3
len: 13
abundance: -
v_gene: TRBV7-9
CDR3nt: TGTGCCAGCAGCGCTAGCGACACAGATACGCAGTATTTT
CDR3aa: CASSASDTDTQYF

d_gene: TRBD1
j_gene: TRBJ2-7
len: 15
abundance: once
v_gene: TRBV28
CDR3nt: TGTGCCAGCAGTCGCCCCGGGACAGTCTCCTACGAGCAGTACTTC
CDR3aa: CASSRPGTVSYEQYF

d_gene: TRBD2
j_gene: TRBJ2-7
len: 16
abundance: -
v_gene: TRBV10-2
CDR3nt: TGCGCCAGCACGACCTGGGGACTAGCGGGCGCCTACGAGCAGTACTTC
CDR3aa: CASTTWGLAGAYEQYF

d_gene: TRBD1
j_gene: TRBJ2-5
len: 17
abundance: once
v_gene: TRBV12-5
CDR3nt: TGTGCTAGTGGTTTGGTACGTGGACAGGGGGCTCAGGAGACCCAGTACTTC
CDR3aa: CASGLVRGQGAQETQYF

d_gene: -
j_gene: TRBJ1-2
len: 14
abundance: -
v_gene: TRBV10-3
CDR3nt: TGTGCCACCACCTCAGACAGGTCTAGGGTAGGCTACACCTTC
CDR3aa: CATTSDRSRVGYTF

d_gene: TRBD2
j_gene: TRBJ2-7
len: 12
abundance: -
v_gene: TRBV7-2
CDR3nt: TGTGCCAGCAGTCGCCGGGACTACCAGCAGTACTTC
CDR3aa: CASSRRDYQQYF

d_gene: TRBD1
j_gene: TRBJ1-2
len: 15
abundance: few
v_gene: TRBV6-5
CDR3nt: TGTGCCAGCAGTTACTGGACAGGGGGCGAGGGTGGCTACACCTTC
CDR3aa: CASSYWTGGEGGYTF

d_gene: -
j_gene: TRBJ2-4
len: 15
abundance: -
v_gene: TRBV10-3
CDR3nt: TGTGCCATCAGTGATCAGGGACTGGGGAAAAACATTCAGTACTTC
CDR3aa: CAISDQGLGKNIQYF

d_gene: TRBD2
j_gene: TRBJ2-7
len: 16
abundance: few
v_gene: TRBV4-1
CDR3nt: TGCGCCAGCAGCCCCCCTAGGCGGGAGGGATATTACGAGCAGTACTTC
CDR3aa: CASSPPRREGYYEQYF

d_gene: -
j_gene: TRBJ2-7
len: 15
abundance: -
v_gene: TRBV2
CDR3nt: TGTGCCAGCAGTGAAAGGGTTGGGGCCGTTAGCGAGCAGTACTTC
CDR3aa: CASSERVGAVSEQYF

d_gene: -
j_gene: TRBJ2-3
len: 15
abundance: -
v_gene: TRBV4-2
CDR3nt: TGTGCCAGCAGCCCCTGGGGGGAGATAGCAGATACGCAGTATTTT
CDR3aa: CASSPWGEIADTQYF

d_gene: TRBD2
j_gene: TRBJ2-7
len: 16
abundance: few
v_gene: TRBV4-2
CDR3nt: TGTGCCAGCAGACGCATCGCCCGGGAGGGCCTGTACGAGCAGTACTTC
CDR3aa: CASRRIAREGLYEQYF

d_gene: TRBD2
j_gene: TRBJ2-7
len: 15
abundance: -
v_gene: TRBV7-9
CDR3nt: TGTGCCAGCAGCGCCGGGGGGAGCGCTCACTACGAGCAGTACTTC
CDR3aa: CASSAGGSAHYEQYF

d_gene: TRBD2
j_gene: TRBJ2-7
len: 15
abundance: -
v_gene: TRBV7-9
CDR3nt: TGTGCCAGCAGTCCAACTAGCGGGGGGCCTCGTGAGCAGTACTTC
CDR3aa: CASSPTSGGPREQYF

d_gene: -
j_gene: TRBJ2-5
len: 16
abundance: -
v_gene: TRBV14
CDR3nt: TGTGCCAGCAGCCAATGGGCCAGGGGTTACCAAGAGACCCAGTACTTC
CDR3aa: CASSQWARGYQETQYF

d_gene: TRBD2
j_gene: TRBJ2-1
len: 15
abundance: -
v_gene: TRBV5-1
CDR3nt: TGCGCCAGCTCCCCCCTGCGGGAGGGAGACAATGAGCAGTTCTTC
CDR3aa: CASSPLREGDNEQFF

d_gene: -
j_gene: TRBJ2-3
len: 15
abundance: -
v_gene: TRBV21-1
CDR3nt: TGTGCCAGCAGTATGGACAGGGCCTGTACAGATACGCAGTATTTT
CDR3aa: CASSMDRACTDTQYF

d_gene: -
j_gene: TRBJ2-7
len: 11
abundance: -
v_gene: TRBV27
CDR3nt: TGTGCCAGCAGTACTCATAACGAGCAGTACTTC
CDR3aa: CASSTHNEQYF

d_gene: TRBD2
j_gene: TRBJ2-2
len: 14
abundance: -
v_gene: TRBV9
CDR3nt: TGTGCCAGCACCTCGGGACTAAACACCGGGGAGCTGTTTTTT
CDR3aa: CASTSGLNTGELFF

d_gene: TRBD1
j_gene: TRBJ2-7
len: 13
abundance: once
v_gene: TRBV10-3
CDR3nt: TGTGCCGTCAGGACAGGGAGCTCCTACGAGCAGTACTTC
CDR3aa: CAVRTGSSYEQYF

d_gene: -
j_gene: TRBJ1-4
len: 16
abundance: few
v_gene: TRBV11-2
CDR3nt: TGTGCCAGCAGCCCAATACCGGGACTCAACTTTGGAAAACTGTTTTTT
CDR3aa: CASSPIPGLNFGKLFF

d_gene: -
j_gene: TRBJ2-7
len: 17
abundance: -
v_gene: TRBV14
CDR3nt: TGTGCCAGCAGCCAAGTTAGGGACTTCTCCCTCTCCTACGAGCAGTACTTC
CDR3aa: CASSQVRDFSLSYEQYF

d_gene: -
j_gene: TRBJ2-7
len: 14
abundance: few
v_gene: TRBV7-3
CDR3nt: TGTGCCAGCAGCTTAAGGGGAGAGGCCTACGAGCAGTACTTC
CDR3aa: CASSLRGEAYEQYF